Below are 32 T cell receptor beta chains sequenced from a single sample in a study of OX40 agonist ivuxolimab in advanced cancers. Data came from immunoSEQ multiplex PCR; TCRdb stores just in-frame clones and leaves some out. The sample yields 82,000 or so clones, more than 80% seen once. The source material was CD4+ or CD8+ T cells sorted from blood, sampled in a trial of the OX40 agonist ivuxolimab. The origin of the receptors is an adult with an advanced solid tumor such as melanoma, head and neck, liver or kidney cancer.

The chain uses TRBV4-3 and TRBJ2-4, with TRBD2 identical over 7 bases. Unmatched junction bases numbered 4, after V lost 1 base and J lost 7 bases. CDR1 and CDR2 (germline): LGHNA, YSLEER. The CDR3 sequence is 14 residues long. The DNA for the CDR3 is TGCGCCAGCAGCCAAGCCGGGGGGAGGAACATTCAGTACTTC. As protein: CASSQAGGRNIQYF.

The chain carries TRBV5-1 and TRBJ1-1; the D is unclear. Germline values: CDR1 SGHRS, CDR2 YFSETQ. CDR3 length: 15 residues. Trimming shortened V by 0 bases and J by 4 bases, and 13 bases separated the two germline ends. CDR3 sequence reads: CASSLVAGSGTEAFF. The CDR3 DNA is TGCGCCAGCAGCTTGGTGGCGGGATCTGGCACTGAAGCTTTCTTT.

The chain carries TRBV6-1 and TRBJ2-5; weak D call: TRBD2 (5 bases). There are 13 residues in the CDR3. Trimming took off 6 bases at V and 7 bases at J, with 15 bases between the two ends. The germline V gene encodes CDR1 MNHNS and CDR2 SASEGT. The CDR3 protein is CASRETQEGTQYF. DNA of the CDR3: TGTGCCAGCAGGGAGACACAAGAGGGGACCCAGTACTTC.

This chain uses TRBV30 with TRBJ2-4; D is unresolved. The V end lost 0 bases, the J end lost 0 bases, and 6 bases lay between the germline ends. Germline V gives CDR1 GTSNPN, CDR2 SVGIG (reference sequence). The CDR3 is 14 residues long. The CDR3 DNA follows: TGTGCCTGGAGTGTGGGCGGAGCCAAAAACATTCAGTACTTC. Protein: CAWSVGGAKNIQYF. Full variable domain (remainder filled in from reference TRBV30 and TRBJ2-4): SQTIHQWPATLVQPVGSPLSLECTVEGTSNPNLYWYRQAAGRGLQLLFYSVGIGQISSEVPQNLSASRPQDRQFILSSKKLLLSDSGFYLCAWSVGGAKNIQYFGAGTRLSVL.

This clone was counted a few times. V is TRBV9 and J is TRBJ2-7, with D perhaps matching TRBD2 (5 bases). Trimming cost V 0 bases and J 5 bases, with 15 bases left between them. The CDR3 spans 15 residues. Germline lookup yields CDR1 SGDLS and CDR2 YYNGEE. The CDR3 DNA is TGTGCCAGCAGCGTAGACCTAGCTGGGATAGACGAGCAGTACTTC. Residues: CASSVDLAGIDEQYF.

DNA of the CDR3: TGTGCCAGCAGCTTAGCTCGACAATCCTACGAGCAGTACTTC. As protein: CASSLARQSYEQYF. This rearrangement joins TRBV7-2 to TRBJ2-7; D remains ambiguous. V gave up 0 bases and J gave up 1 base, with 7 bases separating them. The V gene's germline CDR1 is SGHTA and CDR2 FQGNSA. CDR3 length equals 14 residues.

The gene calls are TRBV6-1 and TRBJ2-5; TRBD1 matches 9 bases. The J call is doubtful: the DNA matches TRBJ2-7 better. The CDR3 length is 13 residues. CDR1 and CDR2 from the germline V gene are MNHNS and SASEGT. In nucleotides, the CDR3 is TGTGCCAGCAGTTGGGACAGGGCGAGCGAGCAGTACTTC. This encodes CASSWDRASEQYF.

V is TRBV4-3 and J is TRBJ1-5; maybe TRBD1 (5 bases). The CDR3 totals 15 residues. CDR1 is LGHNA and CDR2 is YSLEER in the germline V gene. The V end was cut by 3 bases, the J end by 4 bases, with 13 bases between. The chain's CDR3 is CASSQIRDGNQPQHF. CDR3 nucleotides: TGCGCCAGCAGCCAGATCCGGGACGGTAATCAGCCCCAGCATTTT.

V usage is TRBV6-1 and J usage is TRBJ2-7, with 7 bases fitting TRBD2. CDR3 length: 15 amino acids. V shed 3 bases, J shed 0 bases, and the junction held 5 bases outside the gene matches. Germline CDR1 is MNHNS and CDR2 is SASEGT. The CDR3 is CASSEGRGNSYEQYF. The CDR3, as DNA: TGTGCCAGCAGTGAGGGGCGGGGGAACTCCTACGAGCAGTACTTC.

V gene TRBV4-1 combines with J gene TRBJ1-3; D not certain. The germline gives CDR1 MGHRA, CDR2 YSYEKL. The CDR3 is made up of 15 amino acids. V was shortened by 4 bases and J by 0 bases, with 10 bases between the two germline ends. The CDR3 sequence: CASSPVAPSGNTIYF. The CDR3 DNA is TGCGCCAGCAGCCCTGTGGCCCCCTCTGGAAACACCATATATTTT.

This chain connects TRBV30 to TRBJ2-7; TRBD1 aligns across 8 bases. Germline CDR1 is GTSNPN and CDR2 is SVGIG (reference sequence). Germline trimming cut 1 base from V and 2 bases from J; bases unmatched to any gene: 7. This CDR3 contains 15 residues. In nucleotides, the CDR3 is TGTGCCTGGAGTGGATCCGGGACAGGTCCCTACGAGCAGTACTTC. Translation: CAWSGSGTGPYEQYF.

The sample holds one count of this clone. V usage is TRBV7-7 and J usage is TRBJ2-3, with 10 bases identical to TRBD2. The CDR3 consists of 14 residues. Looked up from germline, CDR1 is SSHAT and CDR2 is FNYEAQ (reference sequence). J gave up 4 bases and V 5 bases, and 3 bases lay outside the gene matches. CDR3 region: CASSAGLASDTQYF. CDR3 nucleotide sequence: TGTGCCAGCAGCGCGGGACTAGCGTCAGATACGCAGTATTTT.

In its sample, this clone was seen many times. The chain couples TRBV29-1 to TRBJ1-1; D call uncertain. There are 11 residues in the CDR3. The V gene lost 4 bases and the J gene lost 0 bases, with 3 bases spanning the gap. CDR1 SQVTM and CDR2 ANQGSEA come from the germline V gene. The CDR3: CSVAVNTEAFF. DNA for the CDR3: TGCAGCGTTGCCGTGAACACTGAAGCTTTCTTT.

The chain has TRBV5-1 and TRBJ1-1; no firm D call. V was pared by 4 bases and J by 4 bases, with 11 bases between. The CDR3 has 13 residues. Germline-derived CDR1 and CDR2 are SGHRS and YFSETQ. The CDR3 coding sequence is TGCGCCAGCAGCCGGGTCCTGGGCACTGAAGCTTTCTTT. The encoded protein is CASSRVLGTEAFF.

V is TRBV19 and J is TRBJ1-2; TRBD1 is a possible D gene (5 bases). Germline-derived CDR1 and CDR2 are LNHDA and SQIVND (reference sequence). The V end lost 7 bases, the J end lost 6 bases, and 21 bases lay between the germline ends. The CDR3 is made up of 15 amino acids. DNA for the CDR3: TGTGCCAGTAAAGGGGACCCACGAACTCACGATGGCTACACCTTC. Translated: CASKGDPRTHDGYTF.

This chain's CDR3 is CASGDGTGRETQYF. CDR3 bases: TGTGCTAGTGGCGATGGGACCGGGAGGGAGACCCAGTACTTC. The chain combines TRBV12-5 with TRBJ2-5, with TRBD2 identical over 7 bases. Trimming removed 6 bases from V and 5 bases from J; junction bases left unmatched: 9. Germline CDR1 reads LGHNT; CDR2 reads FRNRAP. This CDR3 has 14 amino acids.

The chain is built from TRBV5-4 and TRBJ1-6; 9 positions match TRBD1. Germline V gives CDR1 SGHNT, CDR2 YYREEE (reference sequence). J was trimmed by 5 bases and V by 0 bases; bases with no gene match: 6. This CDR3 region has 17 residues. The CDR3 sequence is CASSLGPGQGDNSPLHF. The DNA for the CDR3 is TGTGCCAGCAGCTTGGGGCCGGGACAGGGAGATAATTCACCCCTCCACTTT.

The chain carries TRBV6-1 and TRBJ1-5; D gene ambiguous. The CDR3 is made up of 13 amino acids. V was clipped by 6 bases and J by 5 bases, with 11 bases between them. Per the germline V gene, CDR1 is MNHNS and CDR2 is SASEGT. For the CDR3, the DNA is TGTGCCAGCAGGGATACGTGGGATCAGCCCCAGCATTTT. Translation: CASRDTWDQPQHF.

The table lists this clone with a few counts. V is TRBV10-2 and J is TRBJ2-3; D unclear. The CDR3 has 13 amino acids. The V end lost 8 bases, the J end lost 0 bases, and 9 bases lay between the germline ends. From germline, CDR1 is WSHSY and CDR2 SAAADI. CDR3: CASESRSTDTQYF. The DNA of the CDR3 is TGCGCCAGCGAAAGCAGGAGCACAGATACGCAGTATTTT.

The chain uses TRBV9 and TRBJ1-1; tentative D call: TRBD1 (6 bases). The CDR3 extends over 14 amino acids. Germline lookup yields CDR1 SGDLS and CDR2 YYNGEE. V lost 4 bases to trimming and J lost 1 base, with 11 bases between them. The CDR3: CASSRQGWNTEAFF. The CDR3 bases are TGTGCCAGCAGCCGCCAGGGGTGGAACACTGAAGCTTTCTTT.

CDR3 loop: CASSQDVGWGAEEKLFF. For the CDR3, the DNA is TGCGCCAGCAGCCAAGATGTCGGCTGGGGGGCGGAGGAAAAACTGTTTTTT. The genes are TRBV4-3 and TRBJ1-4; a possible D gene is TRBD1 (6 bases). Trimming took off 0 bases at V and 8 bases at J, with 19 bases between the two ends. The CDR3 has 17 residues. CDR1 and CDR2 from the germline V gene are LGHNA and YSLEER.

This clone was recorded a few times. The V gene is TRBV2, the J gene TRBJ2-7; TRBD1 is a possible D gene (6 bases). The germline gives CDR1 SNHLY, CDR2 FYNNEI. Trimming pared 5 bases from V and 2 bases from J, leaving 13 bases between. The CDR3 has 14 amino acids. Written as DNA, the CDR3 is TGTGCCAGCAGTCCTCGGGACAATACCTACGAGCAGTACTTC. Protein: CASSPRDNTYEQYF.

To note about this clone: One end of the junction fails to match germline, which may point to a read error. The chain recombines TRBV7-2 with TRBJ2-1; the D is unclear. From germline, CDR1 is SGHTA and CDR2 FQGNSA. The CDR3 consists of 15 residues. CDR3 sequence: CASSLDPQKYNERFF. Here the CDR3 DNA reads TGTGCCAGCAGCTTAGACCCACAGAAATACAATGAGCGGTTCTTC.

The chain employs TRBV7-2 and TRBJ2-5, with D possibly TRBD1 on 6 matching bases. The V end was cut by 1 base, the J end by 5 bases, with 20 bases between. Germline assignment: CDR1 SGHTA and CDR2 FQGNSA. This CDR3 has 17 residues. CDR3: CASSLVGAGPSEETQYF. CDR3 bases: TGTGCCAGCAGCTTAGTGGGGGCAGGGCCCTCAGAGGAGACCCAGTACTTC.

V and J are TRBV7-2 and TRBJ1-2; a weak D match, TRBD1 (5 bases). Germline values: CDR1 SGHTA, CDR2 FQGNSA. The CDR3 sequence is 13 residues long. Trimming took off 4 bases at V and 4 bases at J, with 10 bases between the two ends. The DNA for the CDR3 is TGTGCCAGCAGCTCCGGGACCTTCTATGGCTACACCTTC. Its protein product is CASSSGTFYGYTF.

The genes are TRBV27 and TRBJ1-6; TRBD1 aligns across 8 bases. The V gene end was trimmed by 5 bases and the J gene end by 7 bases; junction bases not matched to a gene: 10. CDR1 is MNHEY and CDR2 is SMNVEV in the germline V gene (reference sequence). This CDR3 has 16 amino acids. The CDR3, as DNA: TGTGCCAGCAGTGCCCGACAGGGGCATGGGAATTCACCCCTCCACTTT. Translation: CASSARQGHGNSPLHF.

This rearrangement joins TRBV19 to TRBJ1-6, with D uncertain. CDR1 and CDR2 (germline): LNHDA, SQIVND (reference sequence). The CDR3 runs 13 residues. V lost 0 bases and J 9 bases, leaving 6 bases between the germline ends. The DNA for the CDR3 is TGTGCCAGTAGTATAGATCGCGGTTCACCCCTCCACTTT. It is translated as CASSIDRGSPLHF.

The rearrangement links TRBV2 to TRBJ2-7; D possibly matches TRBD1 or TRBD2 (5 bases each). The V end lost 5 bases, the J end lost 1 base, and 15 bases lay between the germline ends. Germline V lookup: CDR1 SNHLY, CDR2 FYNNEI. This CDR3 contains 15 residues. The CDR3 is CASSRDRLASYEQYF. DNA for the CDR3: TGTGCCAGCAGTCGGGACCGCTTGGCTTCCTACGAGCAGTACTTC.

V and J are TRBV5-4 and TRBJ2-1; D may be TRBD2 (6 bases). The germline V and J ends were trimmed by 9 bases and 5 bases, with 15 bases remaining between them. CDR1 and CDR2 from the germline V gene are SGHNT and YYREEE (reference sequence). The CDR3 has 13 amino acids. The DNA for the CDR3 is TGTGCCACCAGTCCCGGGGGAGACAATGAGCAGTTCTTC. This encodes CATSPGGDNEQFF.

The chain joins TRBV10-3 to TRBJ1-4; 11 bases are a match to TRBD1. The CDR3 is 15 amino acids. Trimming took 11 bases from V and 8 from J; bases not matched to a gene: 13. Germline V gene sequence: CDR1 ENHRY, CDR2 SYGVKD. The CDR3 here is CASNPGTGGREKLFF. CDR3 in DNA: TGTGCCTCTAACCCCGGGACAGGGGGTCGGGAAAAACTGTTTTTT.

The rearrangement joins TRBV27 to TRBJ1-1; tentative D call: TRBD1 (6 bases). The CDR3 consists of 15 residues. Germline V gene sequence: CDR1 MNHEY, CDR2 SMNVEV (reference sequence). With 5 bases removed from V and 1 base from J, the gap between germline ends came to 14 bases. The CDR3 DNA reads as TGTGCCAGCAGTCCCCAGGGGTCGGGGAACACTGAAGCTTTCTTT. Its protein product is CASSPQGSGNTEAFF.

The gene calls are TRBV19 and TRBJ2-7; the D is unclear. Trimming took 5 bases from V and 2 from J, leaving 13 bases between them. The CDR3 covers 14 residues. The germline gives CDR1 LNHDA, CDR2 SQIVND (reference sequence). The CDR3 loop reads CASSSIKVAYEQYF. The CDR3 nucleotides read TGTGCCAGTAGTTCCATAAAGGTCGCCTACGAGCAGTACTTC.